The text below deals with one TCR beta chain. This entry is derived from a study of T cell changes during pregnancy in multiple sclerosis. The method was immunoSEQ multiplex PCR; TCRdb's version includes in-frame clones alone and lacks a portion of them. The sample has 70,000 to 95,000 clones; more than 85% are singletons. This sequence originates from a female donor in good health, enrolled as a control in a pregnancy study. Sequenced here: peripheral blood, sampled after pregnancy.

The CDR3 loop is CASSGGAGAEKLFF. CDR3 sequence (DNA): TGCGCCAGCAGCGGGGGGGCAGGGGCCGAAAAACTGTTTTTT. V usage is TRBV5-1 and J usage is TRBJ1-4; TRBD1 is a possible D gene (6 bases). CDR1 SGHRS and CDR2 YFSETQ come from the germline V gene. The CDR3 contains 14 residues. Trimming pared 4 bases from V and 8 bases from J, leaving 15 bases between.